A single sample gave rise to the 16 T cell receptor beta chains below, sequenced in a study of PD-L1 blockade in urothelial cancer. Sample time point: pretreatment peripheral blood. Some clones are missing from TCRdb's copy, which holds only in-frame ones; the method was immunoSEQ multiplex PCR. The sample includes 100,000 to 150,000 clones, around 85% of them seen just once. The sample was PBMCs, taken around atezolizumab (anti-PD-L1) treatment. The receptor set was obtained from a man aged 50-60 years with urothelial cancer.

The rearrangement uses TRBV27 and TRBJ2-7, with D possibly TRBD2 on 7 matching bases. V gave up 6 bases and J gave up 6 bases, with 15 bases separating them. The CDR3 sequence is 13 residues long. Germline V gene lookup returns CDR1 MNHEY and CDR2 SMNVEV (reference sequence). The chain's CDR3 is CASSLRGGGEQYF. In DNA, the CDR3 is TGTGCCAGCAGCCTGAGGGGGGGCGGCGAGCAGTACTTC.

This chain joins TRBV4-2 and TRBJ2-3; 7 nucleotides match TRBD2. The CDR3 totals 14 residues. J was trimmed by 6 bases and V by 3 bases; bases with no gene match: 6. Germline V gene sequence: CDR1 LGHNA, CDR2 YNFKEQ. CDR3 residues: CASSQETSADTQYF. DNA for the CDR3: TGTGCCAGCAGCCAGGAAACTAGCGCGGATACGCAGTATTTT.

V is TRBV14 and J is TRBJ2-7; 7 bases are a match to TRBD2. Germline lookup yields CDR1 SGHDN and CDR2 FVKESK. The J segment lost 0 bases and the V segment lost 6 bases, leaving 8 bases of the junction unmatched. The CDR3 runs 15 residues. The CDR3 DNA follows: TGTGCCAGCAGTCCAAGCGGGACGGGCTCCTACGAGCAGTACTTC. Residues: CASSPSGTGSYEQYF.

This clone has a handful of counts. V usage is TRBV28 and J usage is TRBJ2-7; TRBD1 might be the D (6 bases). The germline gives CDR1 MDHEN, CDR2 SYDVKM. V dropped 5 bases and J dropped 3 bases, with 17 bases sitting between them. The CDR3 is 15 residues long. CDR3 residues: CASSPPDRSNYEQYF. In DNA, the CDR3 is TGTGCCAGCAGTCCCCCTGACAGGTCCAACTACGAGCAGTACTTC.

The rearrangement links TRBV5-4 to TRBJ2-1, with TRBD2 matching 10 bases. The trim removed 4 bases at V and 0 bases at J, leaving 4 bases unmatched. The CDR3 consists of 16 residues. Per germline, CDR1 SGHNT and CDR2 YYREEE (reference sequence). Written as DNA, the CDR3 is TGTGCCAGCAGCCGACCTAGCGGGAGCTCCTACAATGAGCAGTTCTTC. Its protein is CASSRPSGSSYNEQFF.

The chain employs TRBV5-1 and TRBJ2-1, with 12 bases that match TRBD2. After removal of 2 bases from V and 7 bases from J, the junction contained 13 bases not matched to a gene. The V gene's germline CDR1 is SGHRS and CDR2 YFSETQ. This CDR3 comprises 18 residues. CDR3: CASSFKTSGRGLINEQFF. The CDR3 DNA sequence: TGCGCCAGCAGCTTTAAGACTAGCGGGAGAGGTCTAATTAATGAGCAGTTCTTC.

The chain employs TRBV18 and TRBJ1-2, with 9 bases matching TRBD1. The junction had 10 bases not matched to a gene; V was cut back by 3 bases and J by 8 bases. Germline-derived CDR1 and CDR2 are KGHSH and LQKENI. There are 15 residues in the CDR3. The DNA of the CDR3 is TGTGCCAGCTCACCCTGGGACAGGGTACCTTACGGCTACACCTTC. Translated: CASSPWDRVPYGYTF.

The CDR3 DNA is TGTGCCAGCAGCTTAGCCACCCAGACAGTCCGGAGCTCTGGAAACACCATATATTTT. Translation: CASSLATQTVRSSGNTIYF. This chain links TRBV7-2 with TRBJ1-3, with a possible D match to TRBD1 (5 bases). Germline V gene lookup returns CDR1 SGHTA and CDR2 FQGNSA. The germline V and J ends were trimmed by 0 bases and 0 bases, with 18 bases remaining between them. The CDR3 loop spans 19 amino acids.

The rearrangement links TRBV6-1 to TRBJ2-5; 9 bases line up with TRBD1. This CDR3 is 15 amino acids long. The germline CDR1 and CDR2 sequences are MNHNS and SASEGT. The V gene end was trimmed by 6 bases and the J gene end by 5 bases; junction bases not matched to a gene: 10. CDR3 residues: CASRDQQGAGETQYF. As DNA, the CDR3 is TGTGCCAGCAGGGACCAACAGGGGGCAGGGGAGACCCAGTACTTC.

This clone was recorded once. The chain recombines TRBV5-1 with TRBJ2-7, with 7 bases that match TRBD1. The J segment lost 5 bases and the V segment lost 0 bases, leaving 5 bases of the junction unmatched. The CDR3 runs to 14 residues. Germline V gene lookup returns CDR1 SGHRS and CDR2 YFSETQ. The CDR3 here is CASSLGQGSDEQYF. For the CDR3, the DNA is TGCGCCAGCAGCTTGGGACAGGGTAGCGACGAGCAGTACTTC.

The V gene is TRBV18, the J gene TRBJ2-4; no clear D. Trimming removed 2 bases at V and 0 bases at J, with 8 bases between. Germline lookup yields CDR1 KGHSH and CDR2 LQKENI. The CDR3 runs 15 residues. This CDR3 is CASSPELLAKNIQYF. The CDR3 DNA reads TGTGCCAGCTCACCAGAACTTTTAGCCAAAAACATTCAGTACTTC.

The V gene is TRBV18, the J gene TRBJ2-3; 12 positions agree with TRBD2. With V trimmed by 3 bases and J by 4 bases, 2 bases remained unmatched. Germline loops: CDR1 KGHSH, CDR2 LQKENI. The CDR3 runs 15 residues. CDR3 bases: TGTGCCAGCTCACCCCCTAGCGGGAGGGCAGATACGCAGTATTTT. Protein product: CASSPPSGRADTQYF.

The chain's CDR3 is CASSLGQRDTGELFF. The DNA of the CDR3 is TGTGCCAGCAGCTTAGGACAGCGGGACACCGGGGAGCTGTTTTTT. The chain has TRBV7-9 and TRBJ2-2; D might be TRBD2 (6 bases). CDR3 size: 15 residues. Trimming shortened V by 1 base and J by 3 bases, and 9 bases separated the two germline ends. Looked up from germline, CDR1 is SEHNR and CDR2 is FQNEAQ (reference sequence).

In this sample, this clone turned up a few times. The V gene is TRBV7-3, the J gene TRBJ2-1; the match to TRBD2 covers 12 bases. CDR1 SGHTA and CDR2 FQGTGA come from the germline V gene. The CDR3 has 14 residues. V dropped 5 bases and J dropped 10; count of bases not matched to a gene: 6. CDR3 in amino acids: CASSPTTSGGEQFF. CDR3 sequence (DNA): TGTGCCAGCAGCCCCACAACTAGCGGGGGGGAGCAGTTCTTC.

The rearrangement links TRBV7-9 to TRBJ2-3; 8 bases map to TRBD2. Germline loops: CDR1 SEHNR, CDR2 FQNEAQ (reference sequence). This CDR3 contains 18 residues. Trimming took 0 bases from V and 0 from J; bases not matched to a gene: 8. The CDR3 reads CASSLALLAEASTDTQYF. The CDR3 region has the DNA TGTGCCAGCAGCTTAGCGCTACTAGCGGAGGCTAGCACAGATACGCAGTATTTT.

This chain uses TRBV27 with TRBJ1-6; unclear D gene. V was clipped by 8 bases and J by 10 bases, with 18 bases between them. The CDR3 sequence is 14 residues long. The germline gives CDR1 MNHEY, CDR2 SMNVEV (reference sequence). In DNA form, the CDR3 reads TGTGCCAGCGGGTATCGCGGACTGCCATCACCCCTCCACTTT. This encodes CASGYRGLPSPLHF.